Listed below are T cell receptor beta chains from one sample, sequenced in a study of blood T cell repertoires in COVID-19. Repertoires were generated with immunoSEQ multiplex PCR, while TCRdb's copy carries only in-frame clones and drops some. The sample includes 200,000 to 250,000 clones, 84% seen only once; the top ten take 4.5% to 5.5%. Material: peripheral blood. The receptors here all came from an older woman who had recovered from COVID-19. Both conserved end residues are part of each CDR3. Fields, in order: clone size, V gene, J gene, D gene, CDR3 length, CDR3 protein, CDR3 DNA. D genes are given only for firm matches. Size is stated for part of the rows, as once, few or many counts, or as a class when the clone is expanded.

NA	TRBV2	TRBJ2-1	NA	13	CASSVTSVVEQFF	TGTGCCAGCAGTGTAACTAGTGTCGTTGAGCAGTTCTTC
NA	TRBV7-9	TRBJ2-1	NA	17	CASSLVGLASPYNEQFF	TGTGCCAGCAGCTTAGTTGGGCTAGCCTCCCCCTACAATGAGCAGTTCTTC
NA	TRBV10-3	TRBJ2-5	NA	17	CAISESKAGRWGETQYF	TGTGCCATCAGTGAGTCGAAGGCGGGACGATGGGGGGAGACCCAGTACTTC
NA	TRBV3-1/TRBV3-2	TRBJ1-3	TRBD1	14	CASSQGTAGNTIYF	TGTGCCAGCAGCCAGGGGACAGCTGGAAACACCATATATTTT
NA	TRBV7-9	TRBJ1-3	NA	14	CASSQGLPGNTIYF	TGTGCCAGCAGCCAAGGACTTCCTGGAAACACCATATATTTT
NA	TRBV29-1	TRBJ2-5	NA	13	CSVPGPRGETQYF	TGCAGCGTGCCGGGACCCCGGGGGGAGACCCAGTACTTC
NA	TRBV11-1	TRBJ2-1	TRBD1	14	CASSPGQGRNEQFF	TGTGCCAGCAGCCCGGGACAGGGAAGGAATGAGCAGTTCTTC
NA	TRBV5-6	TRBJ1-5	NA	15	CASSFLGRDFEPQHF	TGTGCCAGCAGCTTTCTAGGACGGGACTTTGAGCCCCAGCATTTT
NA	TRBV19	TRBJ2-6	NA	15	CASSIGGTGANVLTF	TGTGCCAGTAGTATTGGAGGTACTGGGGCCAACGTCCTGACTTTC
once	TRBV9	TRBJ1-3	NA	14	CASSVGQVTNTIYF	TGTGCCAGCAGCGTAGGACAGGTTACAAACACCATATATTTT
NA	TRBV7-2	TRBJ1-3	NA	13	CASSPAGAAGGDF	TGTGCCAGCAGCCCCGCGGGGGCGGCCGGTGGGGATTTT
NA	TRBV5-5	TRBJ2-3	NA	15	CASSLARGGLDTQYF	TGTGCCAGCAGCTTGGCGAGGGGGGGGCTCGATACGCAGTATTTT
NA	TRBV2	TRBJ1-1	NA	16	CASSEEGAGPNTEAFF	TGTGCCAGCAGTGAGGAGGGCGCAGGACCTAACACTGAAGCTTTCTTT
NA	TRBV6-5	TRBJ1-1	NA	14	CASGPQGVNTEAFF	TGTGCCAGCGGACCACAGGGAGTGAACACTGAAGCTTTCTTT
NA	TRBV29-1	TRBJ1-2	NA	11	CSVEPGDGYTF	TGCAGCGTCGAGCCCGGGGATGGCTACACCTTC
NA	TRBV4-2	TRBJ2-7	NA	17	CASSQDLESSWFSEQYF	TGTGCCAGCAGCCAAGATTTGGAGTCTAGCTGGTTTAGCGAGCAGTACTTC
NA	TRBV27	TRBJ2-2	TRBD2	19	CASSLTGTSGGAYTGELFF	TGTGCCAGCAGTCTCACCGGGACTAGCGGGGGGGCATACACCGGGGAGCTGTTTTTT
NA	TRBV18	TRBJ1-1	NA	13	CASSPQGRVEAFF	TGTGCCAGCTCACCACAGGGGAGGGTGGAAGCTTTCTTT
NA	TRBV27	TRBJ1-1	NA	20	CASSLSNFRQRTFGNTEAFF	TGTGCCAGCAGTTTATCGAACTTTCGGCAGCGAACCTTTGGGAACACTGAAGCTTTCTTT
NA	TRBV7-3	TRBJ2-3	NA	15	CASSLNLGVADTQYF	TGTGCCAGCAGCTTAAATCTCGGGGTGGCAGATACGCAGTATTTT
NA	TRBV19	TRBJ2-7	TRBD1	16	CASSISRTGSHSEQYF	TGTGCCAGTAGTATCTCTCGGACAGGGTCGCATAGCGAGCAGTACTTC
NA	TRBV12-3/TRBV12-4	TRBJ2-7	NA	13	CASSLVPGGEQYF	TGTGCCAGCAGTTTGGTCCCAGGGGGGGAGCAGTACTTC
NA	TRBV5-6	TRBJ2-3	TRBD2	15	CASSFMTSGTDTQYF	TGTGCCAGCAGCTTCATGACTAGCGGTACAGATACGCAGTATTTT
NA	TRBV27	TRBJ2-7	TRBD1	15	CASSSYDRGAYEQYF	TGTGCCAGCAGTTCCTATGACAGGGGGGCCTACGAGCAGTACTTC
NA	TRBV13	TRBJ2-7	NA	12	CASSLSTYEQYF	TGTGCCAGCAGCTTATCGACTTACGAGCAGTACTTC
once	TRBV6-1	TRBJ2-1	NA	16	CASSVDQRPGYNEQFF	TGTGCCAGCAGTGTAGACCAGCGGCCCGGCTACAATGAGCAGTTCTTC
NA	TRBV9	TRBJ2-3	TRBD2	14	CASSFSGAKDTQYF	TGTGCCAGCAGCTTCAGCGGGGCGAAAGATACGCAGTATTTT
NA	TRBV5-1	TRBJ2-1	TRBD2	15	CASSRGTTDYNEQFF	TGCGCCAGCAGCCGAGGGACTACTGACTACAATGAGCAGTTCTTC
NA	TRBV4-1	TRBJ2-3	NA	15	CASSQGSRDTDTQYF	TGCGCCAGCAGCCAAGGGTCTAGAGACACAGATACGCAGTATTTT
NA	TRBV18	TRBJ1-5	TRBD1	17	CASSLGQGVASNQPQHF	TGTGCCAGCTCACTGGGACAGGGGGTCGCTAGCAATCAGCCCCAGCATTTT
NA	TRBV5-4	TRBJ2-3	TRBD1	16	CASSSNRQGYTDTQYF	TGTGCCAGCAGCAGCAATCGACAGGGTTACACAGATACGCAGTATTTT
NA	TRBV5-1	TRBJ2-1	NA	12	CASSLARGEQFF	TGCGCCAGCAGCTTGGCCAGGGGTGAGCAGTTCTTC
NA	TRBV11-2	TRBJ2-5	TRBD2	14	CASSKGLAGETQYF	TGTGCCAGCAGCAAAGGACTAGCGGGAGAGACCCAGTACTTC
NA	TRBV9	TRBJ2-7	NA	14	CASSVGPLRSEQYF	TGTGCCAGCAGCGTAGGCCCTCTCCGGTCCGAGCAGTACTTC
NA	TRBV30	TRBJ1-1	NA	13	CAWVGHFNTEAFF	TGTGCCTGGGTAGGACACTTTAACACTGAAGCTTTCTTT
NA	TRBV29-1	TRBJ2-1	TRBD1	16	CSVEDMGQGTYNEQFF	TGCAGCGTTGAAGATATGGGACAGGGGACTTACAATGAGCAGTTCTTC
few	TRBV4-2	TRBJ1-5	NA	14	CATPSEGFNQPQHF	TGTGCCACCCCATCGGAGGGGTTCAATCAGCCCCAGCATTTT
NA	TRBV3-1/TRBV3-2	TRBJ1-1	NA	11	CASCALTEAFF	TGTGCCAGTTGCGCTTTAACTGAAGCTTTCTTT
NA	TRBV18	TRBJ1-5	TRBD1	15	CASSLLTGRDQPQHF	TGTGCCAGCTCGCTTTTGACAGGGCGCGATCAGCCCCAGCATTTT